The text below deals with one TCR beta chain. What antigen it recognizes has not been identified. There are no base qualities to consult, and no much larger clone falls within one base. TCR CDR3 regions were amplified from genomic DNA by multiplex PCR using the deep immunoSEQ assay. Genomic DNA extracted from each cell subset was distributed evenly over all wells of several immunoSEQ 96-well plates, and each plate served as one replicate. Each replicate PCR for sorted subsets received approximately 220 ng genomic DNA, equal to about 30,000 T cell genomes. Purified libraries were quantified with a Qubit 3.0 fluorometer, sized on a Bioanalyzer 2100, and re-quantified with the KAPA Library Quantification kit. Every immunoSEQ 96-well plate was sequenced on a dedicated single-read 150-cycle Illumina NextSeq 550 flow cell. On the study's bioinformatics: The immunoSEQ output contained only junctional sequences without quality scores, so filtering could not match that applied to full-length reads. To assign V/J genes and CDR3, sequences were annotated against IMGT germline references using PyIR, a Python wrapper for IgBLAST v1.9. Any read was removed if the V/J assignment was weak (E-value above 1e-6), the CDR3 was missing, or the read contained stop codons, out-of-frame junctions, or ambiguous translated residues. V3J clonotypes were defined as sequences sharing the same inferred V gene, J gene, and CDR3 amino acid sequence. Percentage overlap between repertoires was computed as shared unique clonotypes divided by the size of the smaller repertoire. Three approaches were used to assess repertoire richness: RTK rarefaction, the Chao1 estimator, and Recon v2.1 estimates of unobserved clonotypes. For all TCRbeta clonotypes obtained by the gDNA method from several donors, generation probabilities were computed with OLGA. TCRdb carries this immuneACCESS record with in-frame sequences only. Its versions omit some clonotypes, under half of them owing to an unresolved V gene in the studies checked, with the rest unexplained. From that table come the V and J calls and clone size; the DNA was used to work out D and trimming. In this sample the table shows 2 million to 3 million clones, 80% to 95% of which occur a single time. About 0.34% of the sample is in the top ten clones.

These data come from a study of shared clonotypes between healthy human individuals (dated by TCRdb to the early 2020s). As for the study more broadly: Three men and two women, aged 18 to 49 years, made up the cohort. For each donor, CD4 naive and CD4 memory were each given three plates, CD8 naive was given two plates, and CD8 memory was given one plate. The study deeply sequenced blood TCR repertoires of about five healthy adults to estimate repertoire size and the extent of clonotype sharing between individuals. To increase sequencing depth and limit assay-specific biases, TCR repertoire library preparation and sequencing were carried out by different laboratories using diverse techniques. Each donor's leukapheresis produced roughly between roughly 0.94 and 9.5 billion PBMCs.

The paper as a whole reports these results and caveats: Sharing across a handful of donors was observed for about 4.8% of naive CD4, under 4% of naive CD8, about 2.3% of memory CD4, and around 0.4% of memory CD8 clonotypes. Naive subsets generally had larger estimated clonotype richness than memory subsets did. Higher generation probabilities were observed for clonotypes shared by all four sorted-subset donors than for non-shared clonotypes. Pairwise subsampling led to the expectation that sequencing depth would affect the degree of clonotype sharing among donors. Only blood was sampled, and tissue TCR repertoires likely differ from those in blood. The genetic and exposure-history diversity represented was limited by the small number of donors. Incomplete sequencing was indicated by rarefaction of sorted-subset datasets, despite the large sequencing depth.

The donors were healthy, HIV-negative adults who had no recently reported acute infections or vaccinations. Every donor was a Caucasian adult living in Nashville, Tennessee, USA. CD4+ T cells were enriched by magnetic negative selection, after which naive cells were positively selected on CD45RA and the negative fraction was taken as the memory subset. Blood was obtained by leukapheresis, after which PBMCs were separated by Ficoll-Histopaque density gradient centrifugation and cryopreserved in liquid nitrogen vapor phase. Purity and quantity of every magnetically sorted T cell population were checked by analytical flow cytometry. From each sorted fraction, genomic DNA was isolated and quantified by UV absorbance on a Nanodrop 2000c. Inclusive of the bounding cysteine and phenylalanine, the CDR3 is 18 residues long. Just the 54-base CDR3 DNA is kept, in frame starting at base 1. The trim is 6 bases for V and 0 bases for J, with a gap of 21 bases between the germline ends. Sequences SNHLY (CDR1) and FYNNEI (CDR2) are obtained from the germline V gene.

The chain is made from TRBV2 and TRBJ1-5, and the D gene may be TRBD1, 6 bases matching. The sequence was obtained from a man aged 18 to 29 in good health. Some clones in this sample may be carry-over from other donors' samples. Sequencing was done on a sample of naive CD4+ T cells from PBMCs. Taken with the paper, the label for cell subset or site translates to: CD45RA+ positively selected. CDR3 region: CASRGSVGQIHSNQPQHF. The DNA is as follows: TGTGCCAGCAGGGGTTCAGTAGGACAGATCCATAGCAATCAGCCCCAGCATTTT.